The 10 T cell receptor beta chains below all came from one sample that was sequenced in a study of T cells in Graves' hyperthyroidism and ophthalmopathy (dated by TCRdb to the late 2010s). Preparation of the library involved multiplex PCR. The data were produced on an Illumina HiSeq 2000. The TCR beta CDR3 regions were amplified from the RNA transcripts. The TCR CDR3 was subjected to a first round of RT-PCR using the HTBI primer set and the Qiagen OneStep RT-PCR kit. The raw public data were reprocessed by TCRdb itself: fastp quality trimming at Q25, MiXCR clonotype calling, in-frame beta chains only. Every CDR3 protein is listed once, alongside the most common genes and DNA of its rows. The sample data list approximately 600,000 distinct CDR3 sequences, and 14% to 15% of these were observed just once. Clones ranked in the top ten supply around 4.5% of the sample. What was sequenced was blood. The receptors were sampled from a woman aged 40 to 50 with Graves' ophthalmopathy.

This clonotype occurred many times. The V call is TRBV6-1, the J call TRBJ1-1, with 10 bases fitting TRBD1. The junction had 11 bases not matched to a gene; V was cut back by 8 bases and J by 2 bases. The CDR3 extends over 16 amino acids. Germline CDR1 reads MNHNS; CDR2 reads SASEGT. The CDR3 DNA reads as TGTGCCAGCTCCGCGACGGGACAGGGGAGTAACACTGAAGCTTTCTTT. Its protein product is CASSATGQGSNTEAFF.

This clonotype occurred a few times. The chain is built from TRBV29-1 and TRBJ2-2; 9 bases are shared with TRBD2. Germline V gene lookup returns CDR1 SQVTM and CDR2 ANQGSEA. After removal of 0 bases from V and 3 bases from J, the junction contained 5 bases not matched to a gene. The CDR3 runs to 16 residues. CDR3 amino acids: CSVEDSTSGYTGELFF. In nucleotides, the CDR3 is TGCAGCGTTGAAGATTCAACTAGCGGGTACACCGGGGAGCTGTTTTTT.

This clonotype was seen at least ten times. The chain carries TRBV7-2 and TRBJ2-5; D may be TRBD1 (5 bases). Germline CDR1 and CDR2: SGHTA and FQGNSA. V was shortened by 5 bases and J by 2 bases, with 9 bases between the two germline ends. The CDR3 is 13 residues long. The CDR3 reads CASSRRQQETQYF. CDR3 DNA: TGTGCCAGCAGCCGAAGACAGCAAGAGACCCAGTACTTC.

At least ten counts were recorded for this clonotype. The rearrangement uses TRBV6-2 or TRBV6-3 and TRBJ2-7; possibly TRBD2 for D (5 bases). Trimming stripped 7 bases from V and 3 bases from J, with 10 bases between. The CDR3 runs to 12 residues. CDR1 and CDR2 (germline): MNHEY, SVGEGT. CDR3 region: CASTEGYYEQYF. As DNA, the CDR3 is TGTGCCAGCACAGAGGGCTACTACGAGCAGTACTTC.

This chain links TRBV20-1 with TRBJ1-6, with D maybe TRBD1 (6 bases). Germline V CDR1 and CDR2: DFQATT, SNEGSKA (reference sequence). V lost 0 bases, J lost 8 bases, and 11 bases lay in between. The CDR3 extends over 14 amino acids. The CDR3 DNA sequence: TGCAGTGCTAGAGAGGGGGCCGGGTATTCACCCCTCCACTTT. As protein: CSAREGAGYSPLHF.

This rearrangement joins TRBV2 to TRBJ1-1; D gene unclear. Between the trimmed V and J ends, which lost 7 bases and 2 bases, there was a span of 5 bases. This CDR3 is 11 amino acids long. Per germline, CDR1 SNHLY and CDR2 FYNNEI. CDR3 loop: CASKINTEAFF. The CDR3 DNA follows: TGTGCCAGCAAAATCAACACTGAAGCTTTCTTT.

The chain combines TRBV20-1 with TRBJ2-7, with 10 bases fitting TRBD1. Per the germline V gene, CDR1 is DFQATT and CDR2 is SNEGSKA (reference sequence). The CDR3 has 14 amino acids. Trimming cost V 5 bases and J 4 bases; bases outside gene matches: 8. The CDR3 spells CSAGTGAVGYEQYF. The CDR3 coding sequence is TGCAGTGCTGGGACAGGGGCCGTTGGATACGAGCAGTACTTC.

This chain uses TRBV5-5 with TRBJ2-5; no clear D gene. The CDR3 has 13 residues. Germline CDR1 is SGHKS and CDR2 is YYEKEE (reference sequence). Deletions cut 3 bases from V and 2 bases from J, with 8 bases between. The CDR3 reads CASSSDAQETQYF. The CDR3 DNA reads as TGTGCCAGCAGCTCCGACGCACAAGAGACCCAGTACTTC.

Regarding this clonotype: The junction differs from germline at one of its ends, possibly a read error. The V and J genes are TRBV9 and TRBJ1-2; possible D gene TRBD1, 5 bases. Looked up from germline, CDR1 is SGDLS and CDR2 is YYNGEE. CDR3 length: 14 amino acids. The CDR3 bases are TGTGCCAGCAGCCCAACAGGTTCTCTCAATGGCTACGCCTTC. The encoded protein is CASSPTGSLNGYAF. Full variable domain (missing parts from reference TRBV9 and TRBJ1-2): DSGVTQTPKHLITATGQRVTLRCSPRSGDLSVYWYQQSLDQGLQFLIQYYNGEERAKGNILERFSAQQFPDLHSELNLSSLELGDSALYFCASSPTGSLNGYAFGSGTRLTVV.

The sample holds many counts of this clonotype. The V gene is TRBV12-3 or TRBV12-4, the J gene TRBJ2-7; D not resolved. V lost 1 base to trimming and J lost 0 bases, with 7 bases between them. The length of the CDR3 is 14 residues. The CDR3 here is CASSLDQTSYEQYF. DNA of the CDR3: TGTGCCAGCAGTTTAGATCAGACCTCCTACGAGCAGTACTTC.